These 25 T cell receptor beta chains came from one sample sequenced in a study of blood T cell repertoires in COVID-19. Profiled with immunoSEQ multiplex PCR; TCRdb holds only in-frame clones, not every one. The profile shows 300,000 to 350,000 clones, roughly 86% of them singletons. Sequenced material: peripheral blood. The source is a man aged 30 to 39 with COVID-19, enrolled during active disease.

Only one count was recorded for this clone. The rearrangement joins TRBV24-1 to TRBJ2-1; 7 bases are shared with TRBD2. This CDR3 is built from 16 residues. Trimming at V came to 7 bases and at J to 0 bases, leaving 8 bases not matched to a gene. In germline, CDR1 is KGHDR, CDR2 SFDVKD. CDR3 nucleotides: TGTGCCACCAGCGACTCAGCGGGGTCCTCCTACAATGAGCAGTTCTTC. Protein sequence: CATSDSAGSSYNEQFF.

This clone was recorded only once. Mismatch with germline at one junction end may stem from a read error. The chain recombines TRBV7-2 with TRBJ1-2; D is unresolved. Germline CDR1 SGHTA, CDR2 FQGNSA. CDR3 length: 14 residues. CDR3 amino acids: CASSLALANYGYTF. For the CDR3, the DNA is TGTGCCAGCAGCCTAGCCCTAGCTAACTATGGCTACACCTTC.

V gene TRBV27 combines with J gene TRBJ1-2, with a tentative D call TRBD1 (5 bases). Germline V gene data show CDR1 as MNHEY and CDR2 as SMNVEV (reference sequence). This CDR3 contains 15 residues. The germline V and J ends were trimmed by 3 bases and 1 base, with 12 bases remaining between them. The CDR3 loop reads CASSLTSGVNYGYTF. The CDR3 DNA reads as TGTGCCAGCAGTTTGACTTCGGGGGTTAACTATGGCTACACCTTC.

This clone showed up just a few times. The V and J genes are TRBV5-5 and TRBJ1-2, with D unresolved. CDR3 length: 16 amino acids. CDR1 is SGHKS and CDR2 is YYEKEE in the germline V gene (reference sequence). Trimming removed 0 bases at V and 4 bases at J, with 16 bases between. The CDR3 DNA reads as TGTGCCAGCAGCTTGGAGCGGGGATCGCCGGGCTATGGCTACACCTTC. It codes for CASSLERGSPGYGYTF.

In this sample, this clone turned up once. This chain joins TRBV27 and TRBJ1-6; 7 nucleotides line up with TRBD1. The CDR3 extends over 14 amino acids. In germline, CDR1 is MNHEY, CDR2 SMNVEV (reference sequence). V was pared by 4 bases and J by 10 bases, with 7 bases of the junction left unmatched. CDR3 amino acids: CASSYDREESPLHF. The CDR3 DNA is TGTGCCAGCAGTTATGACAGGGAAGAGTCACCCCTCCACTTT.

The V gene is TRBV12-5, the J gene TRBJ1-1; D ambiguous. The germline gives CDR1 LGHNT, CDR2 FRNRAP. V was trimmed by 5 bases and J by 11 bases, leaving 21 bases between them. There are 14 residues in the CDR3. This CDR3 is CASGPYREELGAFF. The CDR3 nucleotides read TGTGCTAGTGGTCCCTATAGGGAGGAATTAGGGGCTTTCTTT.

The chain carries TRBV2 and TRBJ2-2, with 11 positions matching TRBD2. The junction had 6 bases not matched to a gene; V was cut back by 2 bases and J by 4 bases. The CDR3 contains 17 residues. Looked up from germline, CDR1 is SNHLY and CDR2 is FYNNEI. Here the CDR3 reads CASSETLAGGVTGELFF. CDR3 sequence (DNA): TGTGCCAGCAGTGAAACGCTAGCGGGGGGTGTCACCGGGGAGCTGTTTTTT.

The rearrangement links TRBV6-1 to TRBJ2-1, with a possible D match to TRBD1 (6 bases). Germline V CDR1 and CDR2: MNHNS, SASEGT. V lost 2 bases to trimming and J lost 11 bases, with 16 bases between them. The CDR3 extends over 14 amino acids. CDR3 DNA sequence: TGTGCCAGCAGTGAATACCAAACAGGGTCAAAGCAGTTCTTC. Encoded protein: CASSEYQTGSKQFF.

This clone was detected only once. The genes are TRBV7-9 and TRBJ1-1, with D tentatively TRBD1 (5 bases). CDR3 length equals 13 residues. Germline assignment: CDR1 SEHNR and CDR2 FQNEAQ (reference sequence). V was clipped by 1 base and J by 8 bases, with 11 bases between them. CDR3 in amino acids: CASSLEGVREAFF. The CDR3 nucleotides are TGTGCCAGCAGCTTAGAAGGGGTGCGGGAAGCTTTCTTT.

This chain links TRBV18 with TRBJ2-1, with TRBD2 identical over 13 bases. The germline gives CDR1 KGHSH, CDR2 LQKENI. This CDR3 is built from 15 residues. V lost 6 bases to trimming and J lost 7 bases; unmatched junction nucleotides: 6. CDR3 nucleotides: TGTGCCAGCTCTCGGACTAGCGGGAGTTTGAATGAGCAGTTCTTC. Its protein is CASSRTSGSLNEQFF.

V usage is TRBV6-1 and J usage is TRBJ1-1; D is undetermined. This CDR3 has 15 residues. The ends were cut back, 1 base at V and 3 bases at J, with 12 bases in the middle. Per the germline V gene, CDR1 is MNHNS and CDR2 is SASEGT. The CDR3 nucleotides are TGTGCCAGCAGTGAAGGCTTTACCCTATACACTGAAGCTTTCTTT. This sequence encodes CASSEGFTLYTEAFF.

This sequence joins TRBV7-9 and TRBJ1-1; 7 nucleotides match TRBD1. The CDR3 loop spans 15 amino acids. The germline V gene encodes CDR1 SEHNR and CDR2 FQNEAQ (reference sequence). The V segment lost 4 bases and the J segment 1 base; nucleotides outside the gene matches: 6. CDR3 region: CASSSGGFGNTEAFF. The CDR3, as DNA: TGTGCCAGCAGCTCAGGGGGGTTTGGGAACACTGAAGCTTTCTTT.

This clone was picked up one time. The rearrangement links TRBV29-1 to TRBJ1-2; no definite D call. The CDR3 length is 12 residues. CDR1 and CDR2 from the germline V gene are SQVTM and ANQGSEA. V was pared by 0 bases and J by 5 bases, with 7 bases between. The CDR3 DNA is TGCAGCGTTGAAGATCTTCGGTATGGCTACACCTTC. It translates to CSVEDLRYGYTF.

This chain joins TRBV20-1 and TRBJ2-3; 12 bases are shared with TRBD2. The CDR3 is made up of 16 amino acids. V shed 3 bases, J shed 5 bases, and the junction held 9 bases outside the gene matches. The germline V gene has CDR1 DFQATT and CDR2 SNEGSKA (reference sequence). The CDR3 here is CSASHIPGLAGDTQYF. The CDR3 DNA reads TGCAGTGCTAGTCATATTCCGGGACTAGCGGGAGATACGCAGTATTTT.

The V gene is TRBV5-4, the J gene TRBJ1-3; 9 bases are a match to TRBD1. Trimming at V came to 4 bases and at J to 4 bases, leaving 3 bases not matched to a gene. Germline V CDR1 and CDR2: SGHNT, YYREEE (reference sequence). The CDR3 contains 14 residues. In nucleotides, the CDR3 is TGTGCCAGCAGCCAGGGGACAGGGGGAAACACCATATATTTT. Amino acid sequence: CASSQGTGGNTIYF.

The rearrangement links TRBV27 to TRBJ2-4, with a weak D call TRBD2 (7 bases). CDR1 and CDR2 (germline): MNHEY, SMNVEV (reference sequence). V was shortened by 6 bases and J by 0 bases, with 30 bases between the two germline ends. This CDR3 spans 21 amino acids. CDR3: CASRRRGGGGEGIIAKNIQYF. CDR3 coding DNA: TGTGCCAGCAGGAGGAGGGGGGGTGGAGGTGAGGGGATTATAGCCAAAAACATTCAGTACTTC.

This clone was observed a handful of times. This rearrangement joins TRBV7-3 to TRBJ2-1; 11 nucleotides line up with TRBD2. Germline V CDR1 and CDR2: SGHTA, FQGTGA. The trim removed 3 bases at V and 7 bases at J, leaving 5 bases unmatched. This CDR3 has 15 amino acids. CDR3 sequence reads: CASSLSLAGGNEQFF. CDR3 DNA: TGTGCCAGCAGCTTGAGTCTAGCGGGAGGAAATGAGCAGTTCTTC.

The V gene is TRBV6-9, the J gene TRBJ1-5, with D hard to call. V was cut by 4 bases and J by 2 bases, with 12 bases left in between. CDR1 and CDR2 from the germline V gene are MNHGY and SVAAGI. The CDR3 runs to 15 residues. The CDR3 DNA follows: TGTGCCAGCAGTTTACTCCGAATAGGCAATCAGCCCCAGCATTTT. Its protein is CASSLLRIGNQPQHF.

The chain recombines TRBV29-1 with TRBJ1-2, with 10 bases identical to TRBD1. With 6 bases clipped from V and 6 bases from J, the junction kept 7 bases outside the gene matches. Germline loops: CDR1 SQVTM, CDR2 ANQGSEA. The CDR3 is made up of 13 amino acids. CDR3 residues: CSVRQGALNGYTF. The CDR3 DNA reads TGCAGCGTGAGACAGGGGGCGTTAAATGGCTACACCTTC.

The chain couples TRBV27 to TRBJ2-3; 9 bases align to TRBD2. Germline assignment: CDR1 MNHEY and CDR2 SMNVEV (reference sequence). J lost 2 bases, V lost 7 bases, and 10 bases had no gene match. CDR3 length: 16 residues. The CDR3 here is CASKMVLAGITDTQYF. Written as DNA, the CDR3 is TGTGCCAGCAAAATGGTTCTAGCGGGGATCACAGATACGCAGTATTTT.

This clone was seen more than once but under ten times. This chain joins TRBV7-2 and TRBJ2-7, with 8 bases aligning to TRBD2. This CDR3 spans 16 amino acids. CDR1 SGHTA and CDR2 FQGNSA come from the germline V gene. V dropped 4 bases and J dropped 1; count of bases not matched to a gene: 9. CDR3 DNA: TGTGCCAGCAGCTCCTACCCCCGGGGGGGATCCTACGAGCAGTACTTC. Translating gives CASSSYPRGGSYEQYF.

The gene calls are TRBV10-3 and TRBJ2-7; 11 nucleotides align to TRBD1. The CDR3 sequence is 15 residues long. Germline CDR1 is ENHRY and CDR2 is SYGVKD. The V gene end was trimmed by 4 bases and the J gene end by 6 bases; junction bases not matched to a gene: 8. This CDR3 is CAISAPGQGVGEQYF. CDR3 DNA sequence: TGTGCCATCAGTGCCCCGGGACAGGGGGTCGGCGAGCAGTACTTC.

The V gene is TRBV2, the J gene TRBJ1-2; 7 bases are shared with TRBD1. V shed 6 bases, J shed 7 bases, and the junction held 8 bases outside the gene matches. The CDR3 length is 13 residues. The germline V gene encodes CDR1 SNHLY and CDR2 FYNNEI. CDR3 nucleotides: TGTGCCAGCAGCGGACAGGAGGGCGTTGGCTACACCTTC. Its protein is CASSGQEGVGYTF.

CDR3 protein: CASSQGASGEQYF. CDR3 coding DNA: TGTGCCAGCAGCCAAGGGGCCTCCGGCGAGCAGTACTTC. The chain links TRBV4-2 to TRBJ2-7, with D hard to call. The V end lost 1 base, the J end lost 6 bases, and 10 bases lay between the germline ends. In germline, CDR1 is LGHNA, CDR2 YNFKEQ. This CDR3 region has 13 residues.

V gene TRBV2 combines with J gene TRBJ1-5; D is possibly TRBD1 (5 bases). Per the germline V gene, CDR1 is SNHLY and CDR2 is FYNNEI. The CDR3 runs 14 residues. Trimming pared 5 bases from V and 6 bases from J, leaving 14 bases between. DNA for the CDR3: TGTGCCAGCAGTTCGCAGGGTCTCAGTCAGCCCCAGCATTTT. This translates into CASSSQGLSQPQHF.